Given below is one T cell receptor beta chain in context. This receptor's antigen is unknown. No base qualities exist here, and no much larger clone lies one base off it. Taken with the paper, the label for time point translates to: baseline before first vaccination. Vaccinee samples were obtained from the UK trials COV001 and COV002, which included a single-blind randomized controlled phase 2/3 trial of AZD1222 (ChAdOx1 nCoV-19) in healthy adults. Trial participant PBMC samples were collected at day 0 and day 28 after the second dose for TCRbeta chain sequencing. This sample is part of a study of T cell responses to AZD1222 COVID-19 vaccine (dated by TCRdb to the early 2020s). General notes on the study: AZD1222 recipients whose second dose came at about 4 weeks and those whose second dose came at about 12 weeks were combined into one group, since spike-specific TCR depth and breadth did not differ between the two schedules. TCR sequencing was performed for 230 to 250 trial participants, of whom about 200 were given two doses of AZD1222 and around 25 were given two doses of MenACWY control vaccine. Trial participants were enrolled by age into 18-55, 56-69 and 70-plus year subgroups, with approximately 160, 26 and 62 TCR-sequenced participants respectively. Overall study results and their limits: Because no samples from the day 14 peak response were available, repertoires could be characterized only after the peak T cell response. The vaccine-associated CD4 TCRs covered the entire spike protein, and the dominant responses fell in regions 160-218 and 743-854. Only five or six AZD1222 recipients were SARS-CoV-2 seropositive at baseline, limiting conclusions about previously exposed vaccinees. Epitopes outside the regions mutated in the B.1.351 and B.1.1.7 variants were reportedly recognized by nearly half of the unique spike-specific TCRs. Spike-specific TCR breadth and depth rose significantly after two AZD1222 doses compared with day 0 and with MenACWY recipients. Participants were mostly white British and included more females than males, and it was suggested by the authors that clonal diversity may have been underestimated. The 56-69-year group was small, and its depth increase did not reach significance, likely because of low power.

V is reduced by 3 bases and J by 3 bases, leaving a spacing of 14 bases between them. The germline V gene (reference sequence) provides CDR1 MNHEY and CDR2 SMNVEV. Reading from cysteine to phenylalanine, the CDR3 counts 15 amino acids. Left in the record is the CDR3 DNA by itself, 45 bases read in frame from the first base. The CDR3 regions of human TCRbeta chains were subjected to immunosequencing. The original pipeline was this. TCRs in the repertoires were compared against a reference library of SARS-CoV-2-specific TCRs that had been generated with the MIRA antigen-specificity platform. Breadth was defined as the fraction of unique TCRs that were SARS-CoV-2-associated. Depth was defined as the fraction of total T cells that were SARS-CoV-2-associated. Each spike-specific TCR was assigned to its reactive spike region and to a CD4 or CD8 class using the MIRA data. Log10-transformed breadth and depth values were compared by one-way ANOVA with Sidak's multiple comparisons tests. TCRdb took this table from immuneACCESS and kept in-frame rearrangements with V and J called. Such tables lack part of the clones; where checked against another copy, unresolved V genes explain under half of the gap, and the rest is unexplained. V and J calls and clone size come straight from that table; D and trimming were deduced from the DNA. For this sample the table gives 140,000 to 150,000 clones, of which roughly 91% were detected only once. The ten largest clones take up 1.5% to 2% of the sample.

The sample was peripheral blood, taken on day 0 of AZD1222 vaccination. The receptor chain draws on TRBV27 and TRBJ1-1; TRBD1 is a possible D gene, resting on 5 matching bases. The TCR comes from an adult in good health. Here is the DNA: TGTGCCAGCAGTTTTCGGGGGACTAGGGACACTGAAGCTTTCTTT. This translates into CASSFRGTRDTEAFF.